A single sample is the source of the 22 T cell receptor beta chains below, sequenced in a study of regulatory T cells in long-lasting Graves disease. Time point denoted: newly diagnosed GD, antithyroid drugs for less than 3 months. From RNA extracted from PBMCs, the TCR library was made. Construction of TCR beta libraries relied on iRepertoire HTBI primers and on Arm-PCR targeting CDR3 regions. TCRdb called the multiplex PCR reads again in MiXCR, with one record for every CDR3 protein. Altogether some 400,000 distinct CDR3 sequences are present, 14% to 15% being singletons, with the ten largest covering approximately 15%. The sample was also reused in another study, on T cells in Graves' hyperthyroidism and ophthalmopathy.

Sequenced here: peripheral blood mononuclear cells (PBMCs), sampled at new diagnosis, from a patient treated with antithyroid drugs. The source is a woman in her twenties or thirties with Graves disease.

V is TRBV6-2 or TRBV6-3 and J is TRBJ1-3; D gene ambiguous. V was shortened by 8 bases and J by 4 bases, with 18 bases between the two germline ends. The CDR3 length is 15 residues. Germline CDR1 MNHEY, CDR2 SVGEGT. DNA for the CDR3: TGTGCCAGCGCAAGAGCGAGGACCGTGGGAAACACCATATATTTT. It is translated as CASARARTVGNTIYF.

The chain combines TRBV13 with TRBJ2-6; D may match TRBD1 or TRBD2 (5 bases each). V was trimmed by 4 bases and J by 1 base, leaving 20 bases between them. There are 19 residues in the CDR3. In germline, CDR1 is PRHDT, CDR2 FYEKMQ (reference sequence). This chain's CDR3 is CASSSGTQTPPSGANVLTF. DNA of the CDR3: TGTGCCAGCAGCTCCGGGACCCAAACACCCCCATCTGGGGCCAACGTCCTGACTTTC.

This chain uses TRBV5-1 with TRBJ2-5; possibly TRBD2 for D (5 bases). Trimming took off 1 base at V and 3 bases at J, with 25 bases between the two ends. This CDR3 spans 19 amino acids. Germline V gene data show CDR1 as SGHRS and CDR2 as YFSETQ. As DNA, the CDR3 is TGCGCCAGCAGCTTGAACCCCCTCGTACTGGGATCGCGGGAAGAGACCCAGTACTTC. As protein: CASSLNPLVLGSREETQYF.

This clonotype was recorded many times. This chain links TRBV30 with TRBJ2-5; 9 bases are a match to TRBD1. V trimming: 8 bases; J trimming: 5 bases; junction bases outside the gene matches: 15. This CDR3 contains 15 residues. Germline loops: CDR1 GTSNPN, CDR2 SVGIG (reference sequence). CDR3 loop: CAETPAGQGLETQYF. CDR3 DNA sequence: TGTGCCGAAACCCCCGCGGGACAGGGTCTGGAGACCCAGTACTTC.

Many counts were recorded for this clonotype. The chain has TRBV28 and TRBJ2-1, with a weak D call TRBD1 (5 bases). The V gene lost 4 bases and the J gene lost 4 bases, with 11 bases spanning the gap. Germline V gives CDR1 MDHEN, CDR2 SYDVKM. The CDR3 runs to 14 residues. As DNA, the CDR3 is TGTGCCAGCAGTTCCTCAGACAGATACAATGAGCAGTTCTTC. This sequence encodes CASSSSDRYNEQFF.

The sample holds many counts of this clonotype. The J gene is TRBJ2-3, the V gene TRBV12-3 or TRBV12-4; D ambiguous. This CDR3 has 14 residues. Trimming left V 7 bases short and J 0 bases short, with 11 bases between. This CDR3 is CASMVLKSTDTQYF. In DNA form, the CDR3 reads TGTGCCAGCATGGTTCTGAAGAGCACAGATACGCAGTATTTT.

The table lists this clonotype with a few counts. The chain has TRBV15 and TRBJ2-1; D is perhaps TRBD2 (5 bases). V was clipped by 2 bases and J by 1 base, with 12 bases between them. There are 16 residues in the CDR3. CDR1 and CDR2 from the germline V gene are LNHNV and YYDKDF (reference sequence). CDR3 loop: CATSRTAEGSYNEQFF. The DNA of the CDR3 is TGTGCCACCAGCAGAACAGCGGAAGGTTCCTACAATGAGCAGTTCTTC.

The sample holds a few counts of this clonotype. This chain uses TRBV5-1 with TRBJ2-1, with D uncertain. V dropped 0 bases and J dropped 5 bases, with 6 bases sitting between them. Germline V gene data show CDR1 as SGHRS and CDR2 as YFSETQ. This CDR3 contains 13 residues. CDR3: CASSLVRNNEQFF. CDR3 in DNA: TGCGCCAGCAGCTTGGTTCGGAACAATGAGCAGTTCTTC. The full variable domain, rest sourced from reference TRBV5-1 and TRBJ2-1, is KAGVTQTPRYLIKTRGQQVTLSCSPISGHRSVSWYQQTPGQGLQFLFEYFSETQRNKGNFPGRFSGRQFSNSRSEMNVSTLELGDSALYLCASSLVRNNEQFFGPGTRLTVL.

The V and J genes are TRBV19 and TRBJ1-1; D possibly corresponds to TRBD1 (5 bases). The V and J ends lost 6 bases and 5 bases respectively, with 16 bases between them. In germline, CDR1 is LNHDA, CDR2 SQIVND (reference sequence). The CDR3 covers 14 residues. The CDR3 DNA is TGTGCCAGTAGGAGGGAACCGGGGGGTACTGAAGCTTTCTTT. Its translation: CASRREPGGTEAFF.

CDR3 amino acids: CASSGKQGLDYGYTF. For the CDR3, the DNA is TGTGCCAGCAGCGGCAAACAGGGACTTGACTATGGCTACACCTTC. The V and J genes are TRBV12-3 or TRBV12-4 and TRBJ1-2; tentatively, D is TRBD1 (6 bases). Trimming removed 6 bases at V and 3 bases at J, with 17 bases between. This CDR3 has 15 amino acids.

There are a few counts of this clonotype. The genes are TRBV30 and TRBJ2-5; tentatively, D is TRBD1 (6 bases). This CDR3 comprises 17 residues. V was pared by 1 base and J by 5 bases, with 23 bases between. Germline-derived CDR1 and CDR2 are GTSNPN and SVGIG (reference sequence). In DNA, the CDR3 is TGTGCCTGGAGTGGGGTTTCGACTTTTGGGGGCCGGGAGACCCAGTACTTC. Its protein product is CAWSGVSTFGGRETQYF.

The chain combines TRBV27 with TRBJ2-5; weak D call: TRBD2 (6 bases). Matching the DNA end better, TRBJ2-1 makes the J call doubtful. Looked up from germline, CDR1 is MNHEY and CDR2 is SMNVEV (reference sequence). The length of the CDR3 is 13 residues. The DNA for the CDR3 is TGTGCCAGCACTGGGGGGAAGTACAATGAGCAGTTCTTC. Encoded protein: CASTGGKYNEQFF.

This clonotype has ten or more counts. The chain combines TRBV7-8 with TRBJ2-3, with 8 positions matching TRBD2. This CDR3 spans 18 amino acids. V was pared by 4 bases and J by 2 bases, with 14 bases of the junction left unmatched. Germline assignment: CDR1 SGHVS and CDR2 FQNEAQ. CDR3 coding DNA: TGTGCCAGCAGCTCGCCTCCCCAGGGGACTAGGGCCACAGATACGCAGTATTTT. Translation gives CASSSPPQGTRATDTQYF.

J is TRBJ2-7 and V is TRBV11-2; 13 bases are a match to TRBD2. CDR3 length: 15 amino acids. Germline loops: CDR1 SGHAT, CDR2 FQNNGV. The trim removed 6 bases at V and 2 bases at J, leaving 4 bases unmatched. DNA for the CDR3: TGTGCCAGCAGGGGAACTAGCGGGGGGGCCTACGAGCAGTACTTC. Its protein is CASRGTSGGAYEQYF.

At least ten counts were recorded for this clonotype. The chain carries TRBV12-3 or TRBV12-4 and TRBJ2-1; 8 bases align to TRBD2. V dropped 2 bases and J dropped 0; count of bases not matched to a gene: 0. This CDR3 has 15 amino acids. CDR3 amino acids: CASSLLAGSYNEQFF. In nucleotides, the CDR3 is TGTGCCAGCAGTTTACTAGCGGGCTCCTACAATGAGCAGTTCTTC.

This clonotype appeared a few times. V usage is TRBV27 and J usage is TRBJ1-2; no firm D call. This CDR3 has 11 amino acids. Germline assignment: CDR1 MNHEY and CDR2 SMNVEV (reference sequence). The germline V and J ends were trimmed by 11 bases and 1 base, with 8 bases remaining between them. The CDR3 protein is CASRGNYGYTF. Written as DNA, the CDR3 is TGTGCCTCCCGCGGTAACTATGGCTACACCTTC.

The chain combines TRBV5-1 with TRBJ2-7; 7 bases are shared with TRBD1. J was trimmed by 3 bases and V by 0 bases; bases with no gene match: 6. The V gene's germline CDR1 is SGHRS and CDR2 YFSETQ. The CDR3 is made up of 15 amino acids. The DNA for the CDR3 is TGCGCCAGCAGCTTGGAAGGGACAGCCGTCTACGAGCAGTACTTC. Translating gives CASSLEGTAVYEQYF.

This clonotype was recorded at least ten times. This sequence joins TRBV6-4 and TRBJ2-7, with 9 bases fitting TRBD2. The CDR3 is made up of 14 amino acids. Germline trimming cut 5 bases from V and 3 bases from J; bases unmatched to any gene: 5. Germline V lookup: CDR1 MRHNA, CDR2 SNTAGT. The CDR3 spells CASSYAREGYEQYF. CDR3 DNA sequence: TGTGCCAGCAGTTACGCGCGGGAGGGCTACGAGCAGTACTTC.

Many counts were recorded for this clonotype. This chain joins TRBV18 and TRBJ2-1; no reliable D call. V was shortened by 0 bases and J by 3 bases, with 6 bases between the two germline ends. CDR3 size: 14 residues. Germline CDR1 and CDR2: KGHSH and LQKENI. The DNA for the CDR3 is TGTGCCAGCTCACCACCTAACGGCTACAATGAGCAGTTCTTC. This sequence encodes CASSPPNGYNEQFF.

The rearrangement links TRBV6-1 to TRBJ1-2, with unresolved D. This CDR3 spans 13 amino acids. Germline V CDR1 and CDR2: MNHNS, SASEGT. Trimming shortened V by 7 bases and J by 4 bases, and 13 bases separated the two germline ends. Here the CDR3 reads CASTLDGGYGYTF. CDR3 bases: TGTGCCAGCACCCTTGACGGTGGCTATGGCTACACCTTC.

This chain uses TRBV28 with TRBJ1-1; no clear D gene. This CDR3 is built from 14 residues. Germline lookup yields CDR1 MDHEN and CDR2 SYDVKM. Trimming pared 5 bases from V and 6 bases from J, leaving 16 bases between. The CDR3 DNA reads TGTGCCAGCAGTACCGCCCGGGCGCCTTCTGAAGCTTTCTTT. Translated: CASSTARAPSEAFF.

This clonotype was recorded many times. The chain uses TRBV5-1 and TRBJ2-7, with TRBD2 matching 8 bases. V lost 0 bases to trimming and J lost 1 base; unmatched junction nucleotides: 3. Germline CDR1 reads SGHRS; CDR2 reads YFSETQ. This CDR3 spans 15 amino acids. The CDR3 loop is CASSLGTSLSYEQYF. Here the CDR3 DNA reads TGCGCCAGCAGCTTGGGGACTAGCTTATCCTACGAGCAGTACTTC. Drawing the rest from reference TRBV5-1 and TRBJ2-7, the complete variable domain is KAGVTQTPRYLIKTRGQQVTLSCSPISGHRSVSWYQQTPGQGLQFLFEYFSETQRNKGNFPGRFSGRQFSNSRSEMNVSTLELGDSALYLCASSLGTSLSYEQYFGPGTRLTVT.